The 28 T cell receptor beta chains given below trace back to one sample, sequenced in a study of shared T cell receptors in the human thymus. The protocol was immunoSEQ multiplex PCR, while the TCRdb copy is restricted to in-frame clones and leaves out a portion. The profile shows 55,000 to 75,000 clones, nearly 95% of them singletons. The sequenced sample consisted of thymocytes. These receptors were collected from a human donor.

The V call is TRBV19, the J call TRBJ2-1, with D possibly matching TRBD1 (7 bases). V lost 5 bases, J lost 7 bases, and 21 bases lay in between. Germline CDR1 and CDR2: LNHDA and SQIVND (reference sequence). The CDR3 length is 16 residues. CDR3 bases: TGTGCCAGTAGTCCTAGGGACAGCCAACGGGAGAATGAGCAGTTCTTC. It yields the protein CASSPRDSQRENEQFF. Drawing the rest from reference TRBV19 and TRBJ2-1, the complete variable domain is DGGITQSPKYLFRKEGQNVTLSCEQNLNHDAMYWYRQDPGQGLRLIYYSQIVNDFQKGDIAEGYSVSREKKESFPLTVTSAQKNPTAFYLCASSPRDSQRENEQFFGPGTRLTVL.

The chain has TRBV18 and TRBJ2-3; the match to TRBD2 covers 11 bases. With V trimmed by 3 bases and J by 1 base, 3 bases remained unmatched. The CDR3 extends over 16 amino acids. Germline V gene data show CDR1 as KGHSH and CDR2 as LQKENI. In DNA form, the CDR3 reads TGTGCCAGCTCACCCACTAGCGGGGGACGCACAGATACGCAGTATTTT. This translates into CASSPTSGGRTDTQYF.

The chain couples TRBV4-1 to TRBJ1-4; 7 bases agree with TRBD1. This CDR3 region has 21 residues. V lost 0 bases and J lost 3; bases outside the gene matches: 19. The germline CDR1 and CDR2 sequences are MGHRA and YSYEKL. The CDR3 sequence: CASSQDSVATGKVAANEKLFF. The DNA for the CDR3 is TGCGCCAGCAGCCAAGATTCTGTAGCGACAGGGAAGGTGGCGGCTAATGAAAAACTGTTTTTT.

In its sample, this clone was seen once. CDR3 amino acids: CASSDPTSLITDTQYF. The CDR3 coding sequence is TGCGCCAGCAGTGATCCTACTAGTCTTATTACAGATACGCAGTATTTT. The chain links TRBV10-1 to TRBJ2-3, with a possible D match to TRBD2 (5 bases). V lost 3 bases and J lost 3, with 16 bases in between. This CDR3 comprises 16 residues. Germline CDR1 WNHNN, CDR2 SYGVQD (reference sequence).

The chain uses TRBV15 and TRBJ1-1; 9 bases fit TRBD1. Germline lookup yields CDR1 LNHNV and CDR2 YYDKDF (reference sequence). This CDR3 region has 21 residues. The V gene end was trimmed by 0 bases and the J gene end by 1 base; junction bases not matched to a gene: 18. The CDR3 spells CATSREGQGSLPAGRNTEAFF. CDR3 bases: TGTGCCACCAGCAGAGAGGGACAGGGAAGTCTCCCAGCGGGTCGGAACACTGAAGCTTTCTTT.

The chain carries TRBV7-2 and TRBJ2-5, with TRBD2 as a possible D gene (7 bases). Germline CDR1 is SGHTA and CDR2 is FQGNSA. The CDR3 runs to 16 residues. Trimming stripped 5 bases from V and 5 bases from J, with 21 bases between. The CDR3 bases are TGTGCCAGCAGCCCACGTTCTCCGGGGGGCCCCGAGACCCAGTACTTC. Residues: CASSPRSPGGPETQYF.

The CDR3 DNA reads TGTGCCAGCAGTGAAGCGTGGTTCGGGGGGCTAGCCAAAAACATTCAGTACTTC. It yields the protein CASSEAWFGGLAKNIQYF. The chain carries TRBV6-1 and TRBJ2-4; possible D gene TRBD2, 7 bases. The CDR3 is made up of 18 amino acids. Between the trimmed V and J ends, which lost 0 bases and 0 bases, there was a span of 15 bases. From germline, CDR1 is MNHNS and CDR2 SASEGT.

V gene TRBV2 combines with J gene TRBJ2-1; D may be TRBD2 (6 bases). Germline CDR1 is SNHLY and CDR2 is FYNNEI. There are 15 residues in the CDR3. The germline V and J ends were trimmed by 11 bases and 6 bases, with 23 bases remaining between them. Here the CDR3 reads CAVCPSGVDCNEQFF. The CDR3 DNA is TGTGCCGTGTGTCCCTCGGGGGTAGATTGCAATGAGCAGTTCTTC.

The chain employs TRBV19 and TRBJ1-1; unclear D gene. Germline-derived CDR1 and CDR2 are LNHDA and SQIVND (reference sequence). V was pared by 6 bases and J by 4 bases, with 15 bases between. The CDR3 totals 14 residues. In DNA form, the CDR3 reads TGTGCCAGTAGGCGTTGGTTCCTGGGCACTGAAGCTTTCTTT. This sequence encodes CASRRWFLGTEAFF. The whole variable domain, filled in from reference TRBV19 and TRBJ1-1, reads DGGITQSPKYLFRKEGQNVTLSCEQNLNHDAMYWYRQDPGQGLRLIYYSQIVNDFQKGDIAEGYSVSREKKESFPLTVTSAQKNPTAFYLCASRRWFLGTEAFFGQGTRLTVV.

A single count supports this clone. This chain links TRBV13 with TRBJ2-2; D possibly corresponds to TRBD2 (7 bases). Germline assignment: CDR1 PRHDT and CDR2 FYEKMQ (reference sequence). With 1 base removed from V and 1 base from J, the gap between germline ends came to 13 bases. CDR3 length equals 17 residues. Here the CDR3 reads CASSLAGGQMNTGELFF. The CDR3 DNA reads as TGTGCCAGCAGCTTAGCGGGAGGACAGATGAACACCGGGGAGCTGTTTTTT.

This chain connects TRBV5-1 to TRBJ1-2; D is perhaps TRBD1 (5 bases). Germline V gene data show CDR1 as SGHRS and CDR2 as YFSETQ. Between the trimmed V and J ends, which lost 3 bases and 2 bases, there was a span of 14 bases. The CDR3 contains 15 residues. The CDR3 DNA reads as TGCGCCAGCAGCTCGGCGGGACTCAGCAACTATGGCTACACCTTC. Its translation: CASSSAGLSNYGYTF.

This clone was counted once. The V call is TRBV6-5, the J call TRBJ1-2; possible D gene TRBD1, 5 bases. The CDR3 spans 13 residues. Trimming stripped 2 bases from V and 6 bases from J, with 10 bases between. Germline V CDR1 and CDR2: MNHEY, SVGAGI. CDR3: CASSYGRADGYTF. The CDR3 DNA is TGTGCCAGCAGTTACGGCAGGGCGGATGGCTACACCTTC.

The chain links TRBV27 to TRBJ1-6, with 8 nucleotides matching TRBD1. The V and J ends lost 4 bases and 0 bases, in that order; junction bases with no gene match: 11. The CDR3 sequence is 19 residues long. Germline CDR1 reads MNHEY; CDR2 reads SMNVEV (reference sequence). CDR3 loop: CASSSRDRTYFSYNSPLHF. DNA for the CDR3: TGTGCCAGCAGTTCCCGGGACAGGACTTACTTCTCCTATAATTCACCCCTCCACTTT.

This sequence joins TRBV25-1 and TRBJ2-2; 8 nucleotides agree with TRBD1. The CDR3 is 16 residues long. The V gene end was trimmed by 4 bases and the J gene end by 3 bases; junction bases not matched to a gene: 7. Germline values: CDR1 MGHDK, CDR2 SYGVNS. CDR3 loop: CASSGAGGDDTGELFF. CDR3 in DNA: TGTGCCAGCAGTGGGGCAGGGGGCGACGACACCGGGGAGCTGTTTTTT.

The CDR3 coding sequence is TGTGCCAGCAGCCTCCTGCTCCTATGGTCCCAAGAGACCCAGTACTTC. This gives the protein CASSLLLLWSQETQYF. This chain links TRBV7-2 with TRBJ2-5; D is unresolved. V lost 5 bases, J lost 1 base, and 17 bases lay in between. CDR1 and CDR2 from the germline V gene are SGHTA and FQGNSA. The CDR3 spans 16 residues.

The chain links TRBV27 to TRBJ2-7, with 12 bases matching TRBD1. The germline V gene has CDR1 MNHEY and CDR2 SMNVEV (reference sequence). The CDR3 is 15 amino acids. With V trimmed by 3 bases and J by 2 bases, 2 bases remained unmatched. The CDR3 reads CASSFRDRGPYEQYF. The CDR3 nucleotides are TGTGCCAGCAGTTTCCGGGACAGGGGGCCCTACGAGCAGTACTTC.

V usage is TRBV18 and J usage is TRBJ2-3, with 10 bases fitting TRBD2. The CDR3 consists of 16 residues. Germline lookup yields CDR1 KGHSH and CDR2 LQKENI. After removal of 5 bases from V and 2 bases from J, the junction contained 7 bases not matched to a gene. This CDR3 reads CASSIPSGGPTDTQYF. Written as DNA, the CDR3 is TGTGCCAGCTCAATCCCTAGCGGGGGCCCCACAGATACGCAGTATTTT. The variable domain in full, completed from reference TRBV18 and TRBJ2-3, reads NAGVMQNPRHLVRRRGQEARLRCSPMKGHSHVYWYRQLPEEGLKFMVYLQKENIIDESGMPKERFSAEFPKEGPSILRIQQVVRGDSAAYFCASSIPSGGPTDTQYFGPGTRLTVL.

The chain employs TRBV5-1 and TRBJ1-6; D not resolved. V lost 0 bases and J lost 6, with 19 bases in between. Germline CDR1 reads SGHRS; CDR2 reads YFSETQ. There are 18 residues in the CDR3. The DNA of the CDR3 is TGCGCCAGCAGCTTGGCCGGTCGCCGGACTGCCTTTAATTCACCCCTCCACTTT. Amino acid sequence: CASSLAGRRTAFNSPLHF.

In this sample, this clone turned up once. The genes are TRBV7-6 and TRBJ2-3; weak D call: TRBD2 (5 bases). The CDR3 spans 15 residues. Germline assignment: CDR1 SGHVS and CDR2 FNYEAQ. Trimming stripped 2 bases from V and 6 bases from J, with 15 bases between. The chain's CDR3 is CASSLMAKLGDTQYF. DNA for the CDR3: TGTGCCAGCAGCTTAATGGCAAAACTAGGGGATACGCAGTATTTT.

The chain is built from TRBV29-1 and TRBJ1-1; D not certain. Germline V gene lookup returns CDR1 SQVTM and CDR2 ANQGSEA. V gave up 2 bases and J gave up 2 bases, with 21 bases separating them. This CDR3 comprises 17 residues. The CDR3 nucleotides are TGCAGCGTTGAAAGCTTCTCCCTCGGGGAGACCAACACTGAAGCTTTCTTT. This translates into CSVESFSLGETNTEAFF.

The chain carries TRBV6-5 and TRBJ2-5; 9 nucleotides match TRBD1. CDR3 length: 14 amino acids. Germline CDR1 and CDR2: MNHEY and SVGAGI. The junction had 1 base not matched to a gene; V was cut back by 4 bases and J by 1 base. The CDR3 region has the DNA TGTGCCAGCAGTTTGGACAGGGGCCAAGAGACCCAGTACTTC. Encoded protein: CASSLDRGQETQYF.

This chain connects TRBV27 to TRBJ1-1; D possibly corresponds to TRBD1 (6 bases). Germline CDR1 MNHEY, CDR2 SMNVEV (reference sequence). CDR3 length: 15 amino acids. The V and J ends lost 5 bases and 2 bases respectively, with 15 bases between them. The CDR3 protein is CASSPRRGRNTEAFF. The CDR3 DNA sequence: TGTGCCAGCAGTCCAAGGCGGGGGCGAAACACTGAAGCTTTCTTT.

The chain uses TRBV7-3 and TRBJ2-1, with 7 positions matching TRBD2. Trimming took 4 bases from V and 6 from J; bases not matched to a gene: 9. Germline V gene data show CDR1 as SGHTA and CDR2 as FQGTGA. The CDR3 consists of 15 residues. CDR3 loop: CASSSRVGGFNEQFF. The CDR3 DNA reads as TGTGCCAGCAGCTCCCGGGTCGGGGGGTTCAATGAGCAGTTCTTC.

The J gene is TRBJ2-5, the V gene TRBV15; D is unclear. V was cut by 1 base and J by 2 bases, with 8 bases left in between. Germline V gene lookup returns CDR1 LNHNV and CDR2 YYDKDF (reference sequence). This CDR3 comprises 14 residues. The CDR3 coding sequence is TGTGCCACCAGCAGAGCGACTCTACAAGAGACCCAGTACTTC. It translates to CATSRATLQETQYF.

CDR3 nucleotide sequence: TGTGCCAGCACCTCGGGATTCGGGGGGACAACTGAAGCTTTCTTT. It encodes CASTSGFGGTTEAFF. V usage is TRBV5-4 and J usage is TRBJ1-1, with D tentatively TRBD1 (6 bases). This CDR3 has 15 residues. Deletions cut 6 bases from V and 5 bases from J, with 20 bases between. In germline, CDR1 is SGHNT, CDR2 YYREEE (reference sequence).

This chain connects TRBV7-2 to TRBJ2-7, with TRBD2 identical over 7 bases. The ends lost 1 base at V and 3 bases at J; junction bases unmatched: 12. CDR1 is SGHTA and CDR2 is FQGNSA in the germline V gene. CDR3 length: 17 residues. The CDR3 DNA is TGTGCCAGCAGCTTAGAGGCCCCGCGGGGGAAAATCTACGAGCAGTACTTC. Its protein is CASSLEAPRGKIYEQYF.

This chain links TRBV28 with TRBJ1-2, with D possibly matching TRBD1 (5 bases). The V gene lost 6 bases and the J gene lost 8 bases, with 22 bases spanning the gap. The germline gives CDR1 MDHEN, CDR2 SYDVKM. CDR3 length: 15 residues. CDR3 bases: TGTGCCAGCAGCCAACATCCTAACAGGCCTCGGGGCTACACCTTC. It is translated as CASSQHPNRPRGYTF.

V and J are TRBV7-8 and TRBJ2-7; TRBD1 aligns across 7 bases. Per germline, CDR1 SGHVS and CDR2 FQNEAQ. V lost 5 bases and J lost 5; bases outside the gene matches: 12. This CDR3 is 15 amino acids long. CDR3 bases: TGTGCCAGCAGCCCTCTATCCGGGACAGCAAACGAGCAGTACTTC. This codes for CASSPLSGTANEQYF.